The sequence of this TCR beta chain was determined in a study of CD8+ T cells in alopecia areata. Background on the study: Donor skin was harvested from approximately 6-12-month-old C3H/HeJ mice with spontaneous alopecia and grafted onto 7-10-week-old female C3H/HeJ recipients.

Pooled cutaneous lymph node cells were sorted using CD4, CD8alpha, NKG2D, NKG2ACE and other markers. CDR3 length equals 15 residues. V gave up 0 bases and J gave up 0 bases, with 8 bases separating them. Germline CDR1 and CDR2: NSHNY and SYGAGN. Following extraction, RNA underwent reverse transcription to cDNA, which served as the sequencing template. The protocol was immunoSEQ multiplex PCR, while the TCRdb copy is restricted to in-frame clones and leaves out a portion. The sample presents about 270,000 clones, none singletons. Findings of the study overall: Scalp lesions, especially in alopecia totalis/universalis, had higher clonality than normal scalp. Scalp sample sequencing also detects resident alphabeta T cells of normal skin. Patients displayed less clarity in TCR sharing than mice, a finding possibly related to HLA.

There are many counts of this clone. Its specificity is not known. Gene names denote mouse genes. Read data end 4 residues before the CDR3 end; the end is taken from the germline J gene. The clonotype was recovered from a C3H/HeJ mouse with alopecia areata. This strain has MHC haplotype H2-k. This chain links TRBV13-1 with TRBJ2-3; maybe TRBD1 (5 bases). Sequencing was performed on CD4+ T cells sorted from a lymph node. CDR3 residues: CASSDEGSSAETLYF. Incomplete CDR3 DNA: TGTGCCAGCAGTGATGAGGGGTCTAGTGCAGAA.